This T cell receptor (beta chain) was recorded in a study of early T cells in non-severe SARS-CoV-2 infection. There are many counts of this clonotype. As yet, its antigen is unknown. Findings and limits, study-wide: In VDJdb matching, anti-spike CD8 responses were favored while private and CD4 specificities went missing.

Germline assignment: CDR1 SGHRS and CDR2 YFSETQ. The CDR3 has 15 amino acids. The V end lost 5 bases, the J end lost 4 bases, and 15 bases lay between the germline ends. TCRdb itself ran the 5' RACE reads through MiXCR, one entry per CDR3 protein. Here the sample spans 30,000 to 40,000 distinct CDR3 sequences, about 5% being singletons. The rearrangement links TRBV5-1 to TRBJ2-2, with a possible D match to TRBD1 (7 bases). This receptor was identified in an adult who was a healthcare worker with PCR-confirmed SARS-CoV-2 infection or an uninfected control (not recorded which). The sample comprised whole blood. CDR3 coding DNA: TGCGCCAGCAGGGGCGCAGGGGGGACCACCGGGGAGCTGTTTTTT. Translated: CASRGAGGTTGELFF.